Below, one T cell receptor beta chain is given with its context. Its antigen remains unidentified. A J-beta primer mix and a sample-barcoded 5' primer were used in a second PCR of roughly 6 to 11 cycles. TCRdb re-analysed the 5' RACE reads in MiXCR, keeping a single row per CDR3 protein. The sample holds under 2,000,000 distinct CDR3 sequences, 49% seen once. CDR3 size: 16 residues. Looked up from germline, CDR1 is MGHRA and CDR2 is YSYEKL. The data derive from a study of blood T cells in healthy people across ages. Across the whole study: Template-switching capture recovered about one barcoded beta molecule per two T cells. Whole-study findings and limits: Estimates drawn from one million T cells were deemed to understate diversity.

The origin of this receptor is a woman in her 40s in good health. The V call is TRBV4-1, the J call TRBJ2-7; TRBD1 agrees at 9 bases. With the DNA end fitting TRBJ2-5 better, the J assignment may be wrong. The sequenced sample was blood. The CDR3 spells CASSQESTGGLKTQYF. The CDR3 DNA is TGCGCCAGCAGCCAAGAGAGTACAGGGGGCTTGAAGACCCAGTACTTC.